In this sample, the clone carrying this T cell receptor beta chain turned up a few times. Its cognate antigen is unknown. The data derive from a study of somatic mutations in cytotoxic T cells in rheumatoid arthritis. Study information: Blood from the patient (roughly 30 ml EDTA) was drawn right after diagnosis, pretreatment.

The V end lost 5 bases, the J end lost 8 bases, and 12 bases lay between the germline ends. This CDR3 is 12 amino acids long. Germline CDR1 SEHNR, CDR2 FQNEAQ (reference sequence). Study-level findings and limits: Unknown were the antigen targets of the expanded CD8+ clones. Comparison of CD8+ T-cell clonality between rheumatoid arthritis patients and age-matched healthy controls yielded no significant difference.

Repertoires were generated with immunoSEQ multiplex PCR, while TCRdb's copy carries only in-frame clones and drops some. Here the sample spans tens of thousands of clones, 80% to 85% being singletons. The chain uses TRBV7-9 and TRBJ1-1; possibly TRBD1 for D (6 bases). Specimen: CD8+ T cells sorted from blood. This TCR derives from an adult with rheumatoid arthritis. The CDR3 DNA follows: TGTGCCAGCAGCCCCCGAGGGACAGAAGCTTTCTTT. Translation: CASSPRGTEAFF.